This TCR beta chain stems from a study of blood T cell repertoires in COVID-19. Overall study context: The analysed material was cDNA or gDNA that came from T cells, B-cell-depleted T cells, or PBMCs.

This clone occurred a few times. Sequenced by immunoSEQ multiplex PCR; TCRdb stores in-frame clones only, minus some. This table has tens of thousands of clones, approximately 78% appearing once. The CDR3 sequence is 16 residues long. Germline V gives CDR1 MDHEN, CDR2 SYDVKM. V was clipped by 6 bases and J by 2 bases, with 17 bases between them. This clonotype was sampled from a human donor in a cohort sampled during active COVID-19. The chain couples TRBV28 to TRBJ1-5, with a weak D call TRBD1 (5 bases). Specimen: peripheral blood. CDR3 nucleotide sequence: TGTGCCAGCAGCCGAAGGGGCCTCTTCGGCAATCAGCCCCAGCATTTT. It codes for CASSRRGLFGNQPQHF.